This is a list of T cell receptor beta chains from one sample in a study of early T cells in non-severe SARS-CoV-2 infection. TCRdb processed the 5' RACE reads anew with MiXCR; each CDR3 protein has one entry. The data contain 25,000 to 35,000 distinct CDR3 sequences, around 7% of them seen just once; the ten biggest clones take up approximately 35%. The sample comprised whole blood. Source of these receptors: an adult who was a healthcare worker with PCR-confirmed SARS-CoV-2 infection or an uninfected control (not recorded which). Each CDR3 is given with its conserved first and last residue. The order of the fields is J gene, D gene, clone size, V gene, CDR3 protein, CDR3 DNA. A D gene is named only where the DNA matches it firmly. The listing skips clone size in some rows; elsewhere it reads once, few, many or a size class.

>TRBJ1-2|-|many|TRBV5-4
CASRWTTLKNSPSRPVF
TGTGCCAGCAGGTGGACGACGCTAAAAAACTCGCCCAGCCGTCCCGTCTTC
>TRBJ2-3|TRBD2|-|TRBV2
CASSGTSGGDTQYF
TGTGCCAGCAGTGGGACTAGCGGGGGAGATACGCAGTATTTT
>TRBJ1-4|-|many|TRBV12-3/TRBV12-4
CASSLATNEKLFF
TGTGCCAGCAGTTTAGCAACTAATGAAAAACTGTTTTTT
>TRBJ2-5|TRBD2|many|TRBV5-1
CASSGGSGVQETQYF
TGCGCCAGCTCTGGGGGAAGCGGGGTCCAAGAGACCCAGTACTTC
>TRBJ2-7|-|few|TRBV7-2
CASSYWTGLRYEQYF
TGTGCCAGCAGCTACTGGACGGGGCTGCGGTACGAGCAGTACTTC
>TRBJ2-2|-|many|TRBV28
CASSLLAGELFF
TGTGCCAGCAGTTTACTTGCCGGGGAGCTGTTTTTT
>TRBJ1-6|-|many|TRBV11-2
CASSLIPQRGSPLHF
TGTGCCAGCAGCTTAATCCCGCAGAGAGGTTCACCCCTCCACTTT
>TRBJ2-5|TRBD2|-|TRBV18
CASRRGDGRQETQYF
TGTGCCAGCCGCCGGGGGGATGGCCGTCAAGAGACCCAGTACTTC
>TRBJ2-3|TRBD2|many|TRBV28
CASSLGLAGRTQYF
TGTGCCAGCAGTTTAGGACTAGCGGGTCGTACGCAGTATTTT
>TRBJ1-5|TRBD1|many|TRBV19
CASRRTGRRSGNQPQHF
TGTGCCAGTAGAAGGACAGGGCGACGGTCGGGCAATCAGCCCCAGCATTTT
>TRBJ1-1|-|many|TRBV7-9
CASSLSGDTEAFF
TGTGCCAGCAGCTTATCCGGGGACACTGAAGCTTTCTTT
>TRBJ2-1|TRBD2|-|TRBV14
CASSQDWASGEQFF
TGTGCCAGCAGCCAAGATTGGGCTAGCGGTGAGCAGTTCTTC
>TRBJ2-1|-|many|TRBV7-9
CASGSQATSGYNEQFF
TGTGCCAGCGGGAGCCAGGCCACCTCGGGGTACAATGAGCAGTTCTTC
>TRBJ2-5|-|many|TRBV30
CALAEVGTQYF
TGTGCCTTAGCCGAAGTTGGGACCCAGTACTTC
>TRBJ2-5|-|many|TRBV7-6
CASSRKSLQGGGETQYF
TGTGCCAGCAGCAGGAAATCCCTCCAGGGGGGAGGAGAGACCCAGTACTTC
>TRBJ2-1|TRBD2|many|TRBV18
CASSPPGRRLAGGPSSYNEQFF
TGTGCCAGCTCACCGCCTGGTCGTAGACTAGCGGGAGGGCCTAGCTCCTACAATGAGCAGTTCTTC
>TRBJ2-6|-|-|TRBV12-3/TRBV12-4
CASRTLPGDRQRANVLTF
TGTGCCAGCAGAACGTTACCCGGGGACCGCCAGCGGGCCAACGTCCTGACTTTC
>TRBJ1-5|-|-|TRBV15
CATSRDLQPQHF
TGTGCCACCAGCAGAGATCTTCAGCCCCAGCATTTT
>TRBJ2-3|TRBD1|-|TRBV10-3
CAISPGQGGDTQYF
TGTGCCATCAGCCCGGGACAGGGAGGAGATACGCAGTATTTT
>TRBJ1-4|-|-|TRBV7-6
CASSLAGTLEKLFF
TGTGCCAGCAGCTTAGCCGGGACACTTGAAAAACTGTTTTTT
>TRBJ2-3|TRBD2|many|TRBV7-3
CASSRRAGDGTDTQYF
TGTGCCAGCAGCCGCCGGGCGGGAGACGGCACAGATACGCAGTATTTT
>TRBJ2-1|TRBD2|many|TRBV11-3
CASSTRSRGSYNEQFF
TGTGCCAGCAGCACCCGGTCACGCGGGAGTTACAATGAGCAGTTCTTC
>TRBJ2-7|TRBD2|many|TRBV28
CASKESGRLGYEQYF
TGTGCCAGCAAAGAGAGCGGGAGATTGGGCTACGAGCAGTACTTC
>TRBJ2-2|-|many|TRBV12-3/TRBV12-4
CASSLLERRTGELFF
TGTGCCAGCAGTCTCCTAGAAAGGAGGACCGGGGAGCTGTTTTTT
>TRBJ2-1|TRBD1|-|TRBV4-2
CASSQGQGSYNEQFF
TGTGCCAGCAGCCAGGGACAGGGATCCTACAATGAGCAGTTCTTC
>TRBJ1-6|-|many|TRBV27
CASSFEAGMNSPLHF
TGTGCCAGCAGTTTCGAGGCAGGGATGAATTCACCCCTCCACTTT
>TRBJ1-1|-|few|TRBV28
CASRDPSISEAFF
TGTGCCAGCAGAGACCCCTCAATATCCGAAGCTTTCTTT
>TRBJ2-1|-|many|TRBV7-2
CASSPGTPRSYNEQFF
TGTGCCAGCAGCCCCGGGACTCCCCGCTCCTACAATGAGCAGTTCTTC
>TRBJ2-6|-|many|TRBV7-6
CASSLIRDSSGANVLTF
TGTGCCAGCAGCTTAATCCGAGACAGCTCTGGGGCCAACGTCCTGACTTTC
>TRBJ2-1|TRBD2|many|TRBV11-2
CASSPRLAPWDEQFF
TGTGCCAGCAGCCCTCGACTAGCCCCCTGGGATGAGCAGTTCTTC
>TRBJ1-6|-|many|TRBV6-2/TRBV6-3
CASSLDGNSPLHF
TGTGCCAGCAGTCTGGACGGTAATTCACCCCTCCACTTT
>TRBJ2-1|-|few|TRBV5-1
CASSTRTENEQFF
TGCGCCAGCAGCACCCGGACAGAGAATGAGCAGTTCTTC
>TRBJ2-2|TRBD2|many|TRBV15
CATSRAGASGLGELFF
TGTGCCACCAGCAGAGCAGGGGCTAGCGGGCTCGGGGAGCTGTTTTTT
>TRBJ1-6|-|-|TRBV5-1
CASSLGTVGNSPLHF
TGCGCCAGCAGCTTGGGGACAGTCGGGAATTCACCCCTCCACTTT
>TRBJ2-7|-|many|TRBV30
CAWSVSDEQYF
TGTGCCTGGAGTGTCTCGGACGAGCAGTACTTC
>TRBJ1-1|-|few|TRBV28
CASSFGREAFF
TGTGCCAGCAGTTTCGGCAGGGAAGCTTTCTTT
>TRBJ2-3|TRBD2|many|TRBV11-2
CASTPSGLAGVPDTQYF
TGTGCCAGCACACCCTCGGGACTAGCGGGAGTGCCAGATACGCAGTATTTT
>TRBJ2-7|TRBD1|-|TRBV6-5
CASSYSIGTGGYEQYF
TGTGCCAGCAGTTACTCGATAGGGACAGGGGGCTACGAGCAGTACTTC
>TRBJ1-2|-|many|TRBV7-2
CASSLMGMGTYGYTF
TGTGCCAGCAGCTTAATGGGGATGGGGACCTATGGCTACACCTTC
>TRBJ2-7|-|-|TRBV19
CASSIAGRNYEQYF
TGTGCCAGTAGTATAGCGGGACGGAACTACGAGCAGTACTTC
>TRBJ1-1|TRBD1|many|TRBV5-1
CASSLWEGAGSNTEAFF
TGCGCCAGCAGCTTGTGGGAGGGGGCAGGCAGTAACACTGAAGCTTTCTTT
>TRBJ2-5|TRBD2|many|TRBV6-2/TRBV6-3
CASNDRGEGQETQYF
TGTGCCAGCAATGACCGGGGGGAGGGCCAAGAGACCCAGTACTTC
>TRBJ2-7|TRBD2|-|TRBV19
CASSLAGTSGTYEQYF
TGTGCCAGTAGTCTAGCCGGGACTAGCGGAACCTACGAGCAGTACTTC
>TRBJ2-1|TRBD2|-|TRBV9
CASSTGLAGFYNEQFF
TGTGCCAGCAGCACCGGACTAGCGGGTTTCTACAATGAGCAGTTCTTC
>TRBJ2-2|-|many|TRBV27
CASSLRPASGVANTGELFF
TGTGCCAGCAGTTTGAGGCCTGCTAGTGGGGTGGCGAACACCGGGGAGCTGTTTTTT
>TRBJ2-3|-|-|TRBV7-9
CASSLATGASTDTQYF
TGTGCCAGCAGCTTAGCTACCGGGGCTAGCACAGATACGCAGTATTTT
>TRBJ2-7|-|-|TRBV18
CASSPNRDIEYF
TGTGCCAGCTCACCAAACAGGGATATCGAGTACTTC
>TRBJ2-1|-|many|TRBV19
CASGNNEQFF
TGTGCCAGTGGAAACAATGAGCAGTTCTTC
>TRBJ2-1|TRBD2|many|TRBV7-2
CASSGLGDKTSRGREPYNEQFF
TGTGCCAGCAGTGGACTGGGGGATAAGACTAGCCGGGGGAGAGAACCCTACAATGAGCAGTTCTTC
>TRBJ2-7|TRBD2|-|TRBV7-6
CASSSTPLAGVAYEQYF
TGTGCCAGCAGCTCAACCCCACTAGCGGGAGTGGCGTACGAGCAGTACTTC
>TRBJ2-3|TRBD2|many|TRBV4-3
CASSQAVRGLAGNRAQYF
TGCGCCAGCAGCCAAGCCGTCCGGGGACTAGCGGGGAACAGGGCGCAGTATTTT
>TRBJ2-2|TRBD1|many|TRBV24-1
CAIARDSNTGELFF
TGTGCCATCGCCCGGGACAGTAACACCGGGGAGCTGTTTTTT
>TRBJ2-1|TRBD1|many|TRBV11-3
CASSYTGTGEQFF
TGTGCCAGCAGCTATACCGGGACAGGGGAGCAGTTCTTC
>TRBJ2-5|TRBD2|-|TRBV20-1
CSASGLAGRETQYF
TGCAGTGCTAGCGGACTAGCGGGGAGAGAGACCCAGTACTTC
>TRBJ1-2|TRBD1|few|TRBV6-6
CASNPTGTNYGYTF
TGTGCCAGCAACCCGACAGGGACTAACTATGGCTACACCTTC
>TRBJ2-3|-|many|TRBV5-4
CASSLFRGSDTQYF
TGTGCCAGCAGCTTGTTTAGGGGGTCGGATACGCAGTATTTT
>TRBJ2-1|TRBD2|many|TRBV10-3
CAISDRGGSYNEQFF
TGTGCCATCAGTGATCGGGGGGGCTCCTACAATGAGCAGTTCTTC
>TRBJ2-5|-|many|TRBV6-2/TRBV6-3
CASSYLPPQETQYF
TGTGCCAGCAGTTATCTTCCCCCGCAAGAGACCCAGTACTTC
>TRBJ1-2|-|many|TRBV19
CASTSDSNYGYTF
-